The 32 T cell receptor beta chains in this list originate from one sample, sequenced in a study of tissue T cells after allogeneic stem cell transplantation. Time point given: mouse harvest day 7 after allogeneic transplant. Mouse grafts combined 10^7 T-cell-depleted bone marrow cells with 10^6 splenic CD5+ T cells. TCRdb's table, derived via immunoSEQ multiplex PCR, lists solely in-frame clones and lacks some. This repertoire shows more than 3,500 clones, 55% to 70% found once; its top ten account for around 30%. Input material: spleen. These receptor sequences come from a female BALB/c mouse given C57BL/6 T cells with graft-versus-host disease after an allogeneic hematopoietic cell transplant.

A note on this clone: Gene labels here are mouse ones. The CDR3 end lies 1 residue beyond the end of the read and is filled in from the germline J gene. This rearrangement joins TRBV19 to TRBJ2-3; 11 nucleotides align to TRBD2. This CDR3 is 16 amino acids long. With 3 bases clipped from V and 0 bases from J, the junction kept 3 bases outside the gene matches. Germline loops: CDR1 FNHDT, CDR2 SITEND (reference sequence). CDR3 bases read: TGTGCCAGCAGTAGGACTGGGGGGTTTAGTGCAGAAACGCTGTAT. This translates into CASSRTGGFSAETLY. The full CDR3 protein is CASSRTGGFSAETLYF. The complete variable domain, with remaining parts taken from reference TRBV19 and TRBJ2-3, reads GGIITQTPKFLIGQEGQKLTLKCQQNFNHDTMYWYRQDSGKGLRLIYYSITENDLQKGDLSEGYDASREKKSSFSLTVTSAQKNEMAVFLCASSRTGGFSAETLYFGSGTRLTVL.

On this clone: Gene names and germline match the mouse. The read ends 1 residue shy of where the CDR3 ends; the end is completed using the germline J gene. The chain is built from TRBV13-1 and TRBJ2-1; 9 nucleotides agree with TRBD2. With V trimmed by 4 bases and J by 7 bases, 6 bases remained unmatched. The CDR3 consists of 14 residues. From germline, CDR1 is NSHNY and CDR2 SYGAGN. The CDR3 bases that were read are TGTGCCAGCAGTTACTGGGGGGCTGGGGCTGAGCAGTTC. It translates to CASSYWGAGAEQF. The complete CDR3 sequence is CASSYWGAGAEQFF.

This clone was observed a few times. The gene names here belong to mouse. The read stops 1 residue short of the end of the CDR3; the missing end is completed from the germline J gene. Within the sample, other DNA sequences also encode this same CDR3. J is TRBJ2-7 and V is TRBV26; TRBD1 matches at 9 bases. This CDR3 contains 13 residues. The V segment lost 5 bases and the J segment 3 bases; nucleotides outside the gene matches: 2. Per germline, CDR1 KGHPV and CDR2 FQNQEV (reference sequence). The covered CDR3 bases are TGTGCCAGCAGTTTGGACAGGGGCTATGAACAGTAC. It translates to CASSLDRGYEQY. The complete CDR3 reads CASSLDRGYEQYF.

Worth noting for this clone: Gene names denote mouse genes. Read data end 1 residue before the CDR3 end; the end is taken from the germline J gene. This sequence joins TRBV16 and TRBJ2-1, with TRBD2 matching over 12 bases. The length of the CDR3 is 16 residues. Germline values: CDR1 SGHSA, CDR2 FRNQAP. V lost 6 bases and J lost 4; bases outside the gene matches: 7. The CDR3 sequence is CASSSTGGALYAEQFF. The part of the CDR3 DNA that was read is TGTGCAAGCAGTTCGACTGGGGGGGCGCTATATGCTGAGCAGTTC. Full variable domain (missing parts from reference TRBV16 and TRBJ2-1): NAGVIQTPRHKVTGKGQEATLWCEPISGHSAVFWYRQTIVQGLEFLTYFRNQAPIDDSGMPKERFSAQMPNQSHSTLKIQSTQPQDSAVYLCASSSTGGALYAEQFFGPGTRLTVL.

This clone came up a few times. Gene names and germline refer to mouse. Read data end 1 residue before the CDR3 end; the end is taken from the germline J gene. The gene calls are TRBV29 and TRBJ1-3; D may be TRBD1 (5 bases). Germline values: CDR1 MSHET, CDR2 SYDVDS. Trimming took 8 bases from V and 2 from J, leaving 10 bases between them. The length of the CDR3 is 13 residues. The CDR3 protein is CASETRAGNTLYF. The CDR3 DNA, read in part, is TGTGCTAGCGAGACCAGGGCTGGAAATACGCTCTAT. Filled out from reference TRBV29 and TRBJ1-3, the complete variable domain reads DMKVTQMPRYLIKRMGENVLLECGQDMSHETMYWYRQDPGLGLQLIYISYDVDSNSEGDIPKGYRVSRKKREHFSLILDSAKTNQTSVYFCASETRAGNTLYFGEGSRLIVV.

Points on this clone: The germline gene is not matched at one end of the junction; a read error may be the cause. Each gene name is a mouse one. Read sequence stops 1 residue before the CDR3 end, and the germline J gene provides the missing end. Other DNA sequences within the sample encode an identical CDR3. V gene TRBV13-2 combines with J gene TRBJ2-4, with a tentative D call TRBD1 (6 bases). Germline CDR1 and CDR2: NNHNN and SYGAGS (reference sequence). The CDR3 sequence is 14 residues long. The CDR3 DNA, read in part, is TGTGCCAGCGGTGATGCTGGGACAAAAAATACCTTGTAC. Residues: CASGDAGTKNTLY. The full CDR3 is CASGDAGTKNTLYF.

As to this clone: Here the gene names and germline are mouse. The read gets to within 1 residue of the CDR3 end, and the germline J gene fills in the rest. The rearrangement uses TRBV3 and TRBJ2-7, with D possibly matching TRBD1 (8 bases). Trimming removed 5 bases from V and 7 bases from J, with 15 bases in between. The CDR3 extends over 13 amino acids. CDR1 and CDR2 (germline): SNHLY, FYNGKV (reference sequence). The sequenced CDR3 bases are TGTGCCAGCAGCCTCGTACAGGGGGGGGAACAGTAC. Translation: CASSLVQGGEQY. The entire CDR3 sequence reads CASSLVQGGEQYF.

As regards this clone: Gene names refer to mouse genes. Read coverage stops 1 residue before the CDR3 terminus; the germline J gene supplies the remainder. This sequence joins TRBV12-1 and TRBJ1-3; TRBD1 might be the D (5 bases). Trimming cost V 2 bases and J 3 bases, with 10 bases left between them. This CDR3 is built from 14 residues. Germline V CDR1 and CDR2: SGHSN, HYEKVE. CDR3 DNA, as far as it was read: TGTGCCAGCTCTCGCCAGGGAATTGGAAATACGCTCTAT. Its translation is CASSRQGIGNTLY. In full, the CDR3 reads CASSRQGIGNTLYF.

This clone has just a few counts. Gene labels here are mouse ones. The read is 1 residue too short to cover the CDR3 end, so that end is filled in from the germline J gene. The rearrangement uses TRBV16 and TRBJ2-5; 8 bases line up with TRBD1. The V gene's germline CDR1 is SGHSA and CDR2 FRNQAP. J gave up 1 base and V 4 bases, and 4 bases lay outside the gene matches. The length of the CDR3 is 15 residues. The CDR3 sequence: CASSSRGRDQDTQYF. The sequenced CDR3 bases are TGTGCAAGCAGCTCCAGGGGGCGCGACCAAGACACCCAGTAC.

As regards this clone: Germline and genes here are mouse. The CDR3 end falls 1 residue outside the read, so it is completed with the germline J gene. The chain couples TRBV13-1 to TRBJ1-5, with D perhaps matching TRBD1 (5 bases). The germline V gene encodes CDR1 NSHNY and CDR2 SYGAGN. V shed 5 bases and J shed 5 bases, with 11 bases lying between them. The CDR3 is 13 amino acids. CDR3 DNA, as far as it was read: TGTGCCAGCAGCCCGGGGGGGTACCAGGCTCCGCTT. Translated: CASSPGGYQAPL. The whole CDR3 region reads CASSPGGYQAPLF.

The sample holds a few counts of this clone. Mouse names are used for the genes. Read data end 1 residue before the CDR3 end; the end is taken from the germline J gene. The chain uses TRBV3 and TRBJ1-3; D might be TRBD1 (5 bases). This CDR3 is 15 amino acids long. The germline gives CDR1 SNHLY, CDR2 FYNGKV (reference sequence). The ends were cut back, 5 bases at V and 0 bases at J, with 11 bases in the middle. Here the CDR3 reads CASSPGQNSGNTLYF. CDR3 bases read: TGTGCCAGCAGCCCCGGACAAAATTCTGGAAATACGCTCTAT.

This clone showed up just a few times. The gene names here belong to mouse. The read ends 1 residue before the CDR3 terminus; that terminus is restored from the germline J gene. The chain is built from TRBV13-3 and TRBJ2-7; 12 bases line up with TRBD1. Germline loops: CDR1 NNHDY, CDR2 SYVADS. Trimming removed 0 bases from V and 7 bases from J; junction bases left unmatched: 2. The CDR3 spans 14 residues. The CDR3 sequence is CASSDGDRGPEQYF. The covered CDR3 bases are TGTGCCAGCAGTGATGGGGACAGGGGGCCCGAACAGTAC.

For this clone: The genes are named according to mouse. With the read ending 1 residue before the CDR3 end, the germline J gene is used to fill in that end. The chain uses TRBV26 and TRBJ2-3, with 13 bases identical to TRBD2. Germline CDR1 KGHPV, CDR2 FQNQEV (reference sequence). The CDR3 runs to 16 residues. V lost 6 bases and J lost 1; bases outside the gene matches: 4. The CDR3 reads CASRGDWGGGAETLYF. The CDR3 DNA, read in part, is TGTGCCAGCAGAGGGGACTGGGGGGGTGGTGCAGAAACGCTGTAT.

With regard to this clone: Mouse gene names apply. The read is 1 residue too short to cover the CDR3 end, so that end is filled in from the germline J gene. The V and J genes are TRBV16 and TRBJ2-7, with 8 nucleotides matching TRBD1. This CDR3 region has 14 residues. Germline loops: CDR1 SGHSA, CDR2 FRNQAP. The trim removed 5 bases at V and 7 bases at J, leaving 10 bases unmatched. CDR3 DNA, as far as it was read: TGTGCAAGCAGCCCGCATACAGGGGGAGAGGAACAGTAC. This sequence encodes CASSPHTGGEEQY. The whole CDR3 reads CASSPHTGGEEQYF. The full variable domain, with the rest looked up from reference TRBV16 and TRBJ2-7, is NAGVIQTPRHKVTGKGQEATLWCEPISGHSAVFWYRQTIVQGLEFLTYFRNQAPIDDSGMPKERFSAQMPNQSHSTLKIQSTQPQDSAVYLCASSPHTGGEEQYFGPGTRLTVL.

About this clone: Mouse names are used for the genes. Read data end 1 residue before the CDR3 end; the end is taken from the germline J gene. The V and J genes are TRBV26 and TRBJ1-4; D call uncertain. Germline V lookup: CDR1 KGHPV, CDR2 FQNQEV (reference sequence). V gave up 2 bases and J gave up 0 bases, with 4 bases separating them. This CDR3 has 14 amino acids. The part of the CDR3 DNA that was read is TGTGCCAGCAGTCTGCAAGTTTCCAACGAAAGATTATTT. Encoded protein: CASSLQVSNERLF. The full-length CDR3 reads as CASSLQVSNERLFF.

Worth noting for this clone: Any gene name here is a mouse gene name. With the read ending 1 residue before the CDR3 end, the germline J gene is used to fill in that end. The chain carries TRBV4 and TRBJ2-1; 7 bases line up with TRBD2. This CDR3 spans 13 amino acids. With V trimmed by 5 bases and J by 6 bases, 4 bases remained unmatched. Germline-derived CDR1 and CDR2 are LGHDT and YNNKQL (reference sequence). The CDR3 here is CASSRWGVAEQFF. The sequenced part of the CDR3 DNA is TGTGCCAGCAGCCGATGGGGGGTTGCTGAGCAGTTC.

With regard to this clone: The gene names here belong to mouse. The DNA ends 1 residue before the CDR3 does, and the rest of the CDR3 is filled in from the germline J gene. This chain connects TRBV26 to TRBJ2-4; 8 positions agree with TRBD1. The germline V gene has CDR1 KGHPV and CDR2 FQNQEV (reference sequence). This CDR3 is built from 15 residues. J was trimmed by 4 bases and V by 0 bases; bases with no gene match: 3. Partial CDR3 DNA: TGTGCCAGCAGTCTGTCCGGGACAGGCGAAAACACCTTGTAC. Encoded protein: CASSLSGTGENTLY. The entire CDR3 sequence reads CASSLSGTGENTLYF.

A word on this clone: The genes and germline here are from mouse. The CDR3 extends 1 residue past the end of the read, so its final part is completed from the germline J gene. The chain has TRBV3 and TRBJ2-1, with 8 positions matching TRBD2. This CDR3 contains 14 residues. In germline, CDR1 is SNHLY, CDR2 FYNGKV (reference sequence). With 1 base clipped from V and 5 bases from J, the junction kept 1 base outside the gene matches. Partial CDR3 DNA: TGTGCCAGCAGCTTAGTCTGGGGGGATGCTGAGCAGTTC. As protein: CASSLVWGDAEQF. The full-length CDR3 reads as CASSLVWGDAEQFF.

Points on this clone: The listed genes are named as in mouse. The read terminates 1 residue ahead of where the CDR3 ends, so the germline J gene completes it. This chain uses TRBV13-1 with TRBJ2-4; 12 bases line up with TRBD2. Trimming took 1 base from V and 5 from J; bases not matched to a gene: 2. Germline loops: CDR1 NSHNY, CDR2 SYGAGN. The CDR3 loop spans 15 amino acids. CDR3 DNA (partial): TGTGCCAGCAGTGATCGACTGGGGGGGCGAAACACCTTGTAC. Translation gives CASSDRLGGRNTLY. The full CDR3 reads CASSDRLGGRNTLYF.

About this clone: The genes are named according to mouse. Read data end 1 residue before the CDR3 end; the end is taken from the germline J gene. The chain carries TRBV3 and TRBJ1-3; 8 bases agree with TRBD1. The V and J ends lost 3 bases and 0 bases, in that order; junction bases with no gene match: 4. The germline gives CDR1 SNHLY, CDR2 FYNGKV (reference sequence). CDR3 length: 16 amino acids. The part of the CDR3 DNA that was read is TGTGCCAGCAGCTTGGGACAGGCATATTCTGGAAATACGCTCTAT. This codes for CASSLGQAYSGNTLY. The full CDR3 is CASSLGQAYSGNTLYF.

This clone was seen a few times. Each gene name is a mouse one. The CDR3 end lies 1 residue beyond the end of the read and is filled in from the germline J gene. The chain links TRBV2 to TRBJ2-1; 12 nucleotides match TRBD1. The CDR3 consists of 16 residues. V shed 4 bases, J shed 4 bases, and the junction held 5 bases outside the gene matches. Germline-derived CDR1 and CDR2 are LGHNA and YSYQKL. CDR3 loop: CASSPPGQGAYAEQFF. The sequenced part of the CDR3 DNA is TGTGCCAGCAGCCCACCGGGACAGGGGGCATATGCTGAGCAGTTC.

On this clone: Gene names and germline match the mouse. The read ends 1 residue before the CDR3 terminus; that terminus is restored from the germline J gene. V and J are TRBV20 and TRBJ1-1, with 7 bases matching TRBD1. V shed 7 bases and J 11 bases; nucleotides not matched to a gene: 10. The CDR3 has 11 amino acids. CDR1 is GFQATS, CDR2 STVNSAI, per germline. The CDR3 region is CGVVQGRGVFF. The CDR3 DNA, read in part, is TGTGGTGTCGTACAGGGGAGAGGGGTCTTC. Supplemented by reference TRBV20 and TRBJ1-1, the full variable domain reads GALVYQYPRRTICKSGTSMRMECQAVGFQATSVAWYRQSPQKTFELIALSTVNSAIKYEQNFTQEKFPISHPNLSFSSMTVLNAYLEDRGLYLCGVVQGRGVFFGKGTRLTVV.

A word on this clone: These gene names are mouse names. The read finishes 1 residue shy of the CDR3 end, and the germline J gene is used to complete it. The rearrangement uses TRBV26 and TRBJ2-7; 10 bases agree with TRBD1. The CDR3 extends over 15 amino acids. Unmatched junction bases numbered 3, after V lost 4 bases and J lost 0 bases. The V gene's germline CDR1 is KGHPV and CDR2 FQNQEV (reference sequence). CDR3 sequence reads: CASSRTGGSSYEQYF. The DNA read from the CDR3 is TGTGCCAGCAGTCGGACAGGGGGGAGCTCCTATGAACAGTAC.

By sample share, this clone is medium-sized (0.01 to 0.1%). The genes and germline here are from mouse. The read comes to an end 1 residue before the CDR3 does, leaving the germline J gene to fill in the end. The rearrangement joins TRBV4 to TRBJ2-3; possible D gene TRBD1, 6 bases. Germline assignment: CDR1 LGHDT and CDR2 YNNKQL (reference sequence). V was clipped by 3 bases and J by 5 bases, with 6 bases between them. The CDR3 is 12 amino acids. This CDR3 reads CASSYRGETLYF. The part of the CDR3 DNA that was read is TGTGCCAGCAGCTACAGGGGAGAAACGCTGTAT.

As for this clone: Mouse germline and gene names are used. The read ends 1 residue early relative to the CDR3; the germline J gene fills the gap. The chain employs TRBV12-2 and TRBJ2-5; D uncertain. Trimming removed 0 bases at V and 6 bases at J, with 3 bases between. From germline, CDR1 is SGHLS and CDR2 HYDKME. This CDR3 has 11 amino acids. The part of the CDR3 DNA that was read is TGTGCCAGCTCTCTCGTGGACACCCAGTAC. Translating it yields CASSLVDTQY. The entire CDR3 protein is CASSLVDTQYF.

This clone showed up just a few times. Genes and germline are mouse. Sequencing ends 1 residue short of the CDR3 end; the germline J gene provides the rest. The chain carries TRBV16 and TRBJ2-3, with TRBD2 matching 10 bases. Germline V gene data show CDR1 as SGHSA and CDR2 as FRNQAP. The V gene end was trimmed by 5 bases and the J gene end by 3 bases; junction bases not matched to a gene: 2. The CDR3 runs 14 residues. CDR3 bases read: TGTGCAAGCAGCCGACTGGGGGGAGCAGAAACGCTGTAT. This translates into CASSRLGGAETLY. The entire CDR3 sequence reads CASSRLGGAETLYF.

Points on this clone: Gene names denote mouse genes. The CDR3 end is not reached by the read, which stops 1 residue before it; the germline J gene fills it in. This rearrangement joins TRBV26 to TRBJ1-5, with 9 positions matching TRBD1. Trimming removed 4 bases from V and 3 bases from J; junction bases left unmatched: 1. CDR1 and CDR2 (germline): KGHPV, FQNQEV (reference sequence). The CDR3 consists of 14 residues. CDR3 loop: CASSRTGANQAPLF. CDR3 DNA (partial): TGTGCCAGCAGTCGGACAGGGGCCAACCAGGCTCCGCTT.

On this clone itself: Genes and germline come from the mouse. Sequencing ends 1 residue short of the CDR3 end; the germline J gene provides the rest. The chain combines TRBV19 with TRBJ1-1; 7 bases align to TRBD1. Germline loops: CDR1 FNHDT, CDR2 SITEND (reference sequence). With V trimmed by 6 bases and J by 0 bases, 2 bases remained unmatched. The CDR3 sequence is 13 residues long. The CDR3 DNA, read in part, is TGTGCCAGCATCGGGACAGCAAACACAGAAGTCTTC. Amino acid sequence: CASIGTANTEVF. The CDR3 in its entirety is CASIGTANTEVFF.

This clone was recorded only once. Mouse germline and gene names are used. The CDR3 end falls 1 residue outside the read, so it is completed with the germline J gene. The chain combines TRBV1 with TRBJ2-4; D might be TRBD1 (5 bases). Germline CDR1 reads NSQYPW; CDR2 reads LRSPGD (reference sequence). V gave up 4 bases and J gave up 0 bases, with 8 bases separating them. The CDR3 spans 14 residues. The DNA read from the CDR3 is TGCACCTGCAGTGGGACAACTAGTCAAAACACCTTGTAC. This gives the protein CTCSGTTSQNTLY. In full, the CDR3 is CTCSGTTSQNTLYF.

This clone showed up just once. The genes and germline here are from mouse. The DNA ends 1 residue before the CDR3 does, and the rest of the CDR3 is filled in from the germline J gene. This chain links TRBV1 with TRBJ2-4; D unclear. The ends were cut back, 3 bases at V and 0 bases at J, with 7 bases in the middle. From germline, CDR1 is NSQYPW and CDR2 LRSPGD (reference sequence). This CDR3 region has 14 residues. CDR3 DNA (partial): TGCACCTGCAGTGCCACAACTAGTCAAAACACCTTGTAC. Protein: CTCSATTSQNTLY. The whole CDR3 reads CTCSATTSQNTLYF.

A word on this clone: The gene symbols are mouse symbols. Read coverage stops 1 residue before the CDR3 terminus; the germline J gene supplies the remainder. The chain joins TRBV1 to TRBJ2-1, with D uncertain. The germline V and J ends were trimmed by 0 bases and 3 bases, with 6 bases remaining between them. Germline values: CDR1 NSQYPW, CDR2 LRSPGD (reference sequence). The CDR3 contains 14 residues. CDR3 DNA, as far as it was read: TGCACCTGCAGTGCAGACAACATCTATGCTGAGCAGTTC. Translating gives CTCSADNIYAEQF. The whole CDR3 reads CTCSADNIYAEQFF.

Comments on this clone: Here the gene names and germline are mouse. Sequencing ends 1 residue short of the CDR3 end; the germline J gene provides the rest. The rearrangement joins TRBV2 to TRBJ1-3; the D is unclear. Germline V gene lookup returns CDR1 LGHNA and CDR2 YSYQKL. Trimming removed 4 bases at V and 0 bases at J, with 10 bases between. The CDR3 is made up of 15 amino acids. The sequenced CDR3 bases are TGTGCCAGCAGCCCCACGGGGAATTCTGGAAATACGCTCTAT. Amino acids: CASSPTGNSGNTLY. The full CDR3 is CASSPTGNSGNTLYF.